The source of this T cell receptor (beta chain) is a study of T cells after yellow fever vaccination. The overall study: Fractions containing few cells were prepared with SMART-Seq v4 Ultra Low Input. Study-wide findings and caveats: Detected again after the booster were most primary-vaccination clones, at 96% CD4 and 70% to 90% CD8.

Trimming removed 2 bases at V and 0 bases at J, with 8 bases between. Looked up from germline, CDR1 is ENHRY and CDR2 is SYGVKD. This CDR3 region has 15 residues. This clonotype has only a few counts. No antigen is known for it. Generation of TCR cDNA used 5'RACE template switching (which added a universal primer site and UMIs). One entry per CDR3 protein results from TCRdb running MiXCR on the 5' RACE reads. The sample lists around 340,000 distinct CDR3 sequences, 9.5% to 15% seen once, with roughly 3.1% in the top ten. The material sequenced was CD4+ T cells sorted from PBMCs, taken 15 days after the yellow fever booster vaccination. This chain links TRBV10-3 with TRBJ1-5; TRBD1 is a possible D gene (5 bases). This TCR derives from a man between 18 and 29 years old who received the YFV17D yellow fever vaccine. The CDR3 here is CAISEGADSNQPQHF. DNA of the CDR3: TGTGCCATCAGTGAGGGGGCAGATAGCAATCAGCCCCAGCATTTT.